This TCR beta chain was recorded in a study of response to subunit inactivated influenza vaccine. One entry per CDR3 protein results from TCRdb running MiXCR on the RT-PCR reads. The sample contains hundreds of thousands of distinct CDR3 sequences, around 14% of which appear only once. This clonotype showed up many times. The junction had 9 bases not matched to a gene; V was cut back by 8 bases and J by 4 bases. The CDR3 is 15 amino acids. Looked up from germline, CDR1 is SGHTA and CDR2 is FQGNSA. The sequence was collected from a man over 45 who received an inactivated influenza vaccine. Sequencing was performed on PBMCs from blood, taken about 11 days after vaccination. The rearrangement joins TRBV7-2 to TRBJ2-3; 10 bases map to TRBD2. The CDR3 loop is CASGQAGGTADTQYF. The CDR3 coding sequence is TGTGCCAGCGGTCAAGCGGGGGGGACCGCAGATACGCAGTATTTT.